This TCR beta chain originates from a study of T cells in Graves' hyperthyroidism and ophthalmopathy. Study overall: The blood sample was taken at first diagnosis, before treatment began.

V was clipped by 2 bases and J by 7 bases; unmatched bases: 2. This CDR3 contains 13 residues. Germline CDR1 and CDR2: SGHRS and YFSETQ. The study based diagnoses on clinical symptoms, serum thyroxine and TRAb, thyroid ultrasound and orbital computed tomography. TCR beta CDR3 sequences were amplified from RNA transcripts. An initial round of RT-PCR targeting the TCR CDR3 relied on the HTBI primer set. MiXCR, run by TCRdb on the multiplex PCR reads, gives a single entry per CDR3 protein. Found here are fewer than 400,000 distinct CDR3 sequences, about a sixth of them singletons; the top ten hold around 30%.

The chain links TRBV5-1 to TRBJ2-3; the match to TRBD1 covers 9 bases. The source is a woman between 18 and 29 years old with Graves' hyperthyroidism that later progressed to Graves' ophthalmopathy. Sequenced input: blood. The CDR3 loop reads CASSLQGANTQYF. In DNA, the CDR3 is TGCGCCAGCAGCTTACAGGGGGCTAATACGCAGTATTTT.